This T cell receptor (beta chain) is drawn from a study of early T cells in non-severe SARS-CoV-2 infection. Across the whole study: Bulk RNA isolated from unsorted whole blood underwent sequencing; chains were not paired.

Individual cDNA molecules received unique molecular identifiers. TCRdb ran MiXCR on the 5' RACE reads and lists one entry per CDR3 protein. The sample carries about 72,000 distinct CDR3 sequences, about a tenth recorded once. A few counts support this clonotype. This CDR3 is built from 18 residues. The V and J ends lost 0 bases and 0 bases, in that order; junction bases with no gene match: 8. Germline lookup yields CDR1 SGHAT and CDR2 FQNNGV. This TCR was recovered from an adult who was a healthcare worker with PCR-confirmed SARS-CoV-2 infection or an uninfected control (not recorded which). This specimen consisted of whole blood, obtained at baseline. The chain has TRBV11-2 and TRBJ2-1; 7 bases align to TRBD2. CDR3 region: CASSLDSLRGSSYNEQFF. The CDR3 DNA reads TGTGCCAGCAGCTTAGATAGTTTGCGGGGGAGCTCCTACAATGAGCAGTTCTTC. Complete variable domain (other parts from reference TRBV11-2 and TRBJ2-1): EAGVAQSPRYKIIEKRQSVAFWCNPISGHATLYWYQQILGQGPKLLIQFQNNGVVDDSQLPKDRFSAERLKGVDSTLKIQPAKLEDSAVYLCASSLDSLRGSSYNEQFFGPGTRLTVL.